These 14 T cell receptor beta chains were all obtained from the same sample, sequenced in a study of tumor-infiltrating lymphocytes in primary liver carcinoma. Researchers generated TCR beta cDNA from about 500 ng of total RNA, relying on a constant-region primer. TCR beta libraries came from three nested multiplex PCR rounds using slightly modified ARM-PCR. Amplification in the first two PCR rounds was performed using TRBV1-TRBV30 forward primers and a C-beta reverse primer for around 11 cycles each. From the multiplex PCR reads, TCRdb called clonotypes with MiXCR, one entry per CDR3 protein. The table has about 300,000 distinct CDR3 sequences, 55% to 65% seen once; the top ten hold 9% to 10%. Germline DNA was also extracted, and blood RNA derived from unsorted whole blood. The sample was peripheral blood. These TCRs come from a man in his forties with primary liver carcinoma and hepatitis B virus infection.

About this clonotype itself: One end of the junction is discordant with germline, which a read error may explain. The chain uses TRBV11-1 and TRBJ1-6, with TRBD1 matching 9 bases. The CDR3 loop spans 14 amino acids. Germline CDR1 SGHAT, CDR2 FQDESV (reference sequence). The CDR3 DNA reads as TGTGCCAGCAAAGTGGGACAGGGAGAATCACCACTCCACTTT. This gives the protein CASKVGQGESPLHF.

The V call is TRBV12-3 or TRBV12-4, the J call TRBJ1-2, with D tentatively TRBD1 (6 bases). V was pared by 7 bases and J by 6 bases, with 21 bases between. This CDR3 has 15 amino acids. This CDR3 reads CASNLGTSPSDGYTF. CDR3 DNA: TGTGCCAGCAATCTAGGGACAAGTCCTTCGGATGGCTACACCTTC.

Concerning this clonotype itself: A much larger clone differs from this one at a single base, so this may be a read error. This chain links TRBV14 with TRBJ1-2; D uncertain. This CDR3 is built from 13 residues. CDR1 SGHDN and CDR2 FVKESK come from the germline V gene. The CDR3 sequence is CAGSQDRGNGYTF. CDR3 DNA: TGTGCCGGCAGCCAAGATCGGGGAAATGGCTACACCTTC. The whole variable domain, filled in from reference TRBV14 and TRBJ1-2, reads EAGVTQFPSHSVIEKGQTVTLRCDPISGHDNLYWYRRVMGKEIKFLLHFVKESKQDESGMPNNRFLAERTGGTYSTLKVQPAELEDSGVYFCAGSQDRGNGYTFGSGTRLTVV.

Turning to this clonotype: An end of the junction differs from the germline gene, which may be a read error. This CDR3 reads CVSGPAQSAAEKLFF. The CDR3 DNA sequence: TGTGTCAGCGGTCCGGCACAGTCGGCCGCGGAAAAACTGTTTTTT. This chain connects TRBV28 to TRBJ1-4, with unresolved D. Germline V gives CDR1 MDHEN, CDR2 SYDVKM. The CDR3 spans 15 residues.

A word on this clonotype: The CDR3 end shows no conserved phenylalanine or tryptophan, and so a read error is likely. The chain employs TRBV11-2 and TRBJ2-5; D is perhaps TRBD2 (6 bases). The CDR3 runs to 11 residues. Germline lookup yields CDR1 SGHAT and CDR2 FQNNGV. V was cut by 5 bases and J by 10 bases, with 11 bases left in between. CDR3 sequence (DNA): TGTGCCAGCAGCCGGGACTCACTCCAGTACCTC. The encoded protein is CASSRDSLQYL.

The J gene is TRBJ1-2, the V gene TRBV24-1; D is ambiguous. There are 15 residues in the CDR3. Per germline, CDR1 KGHDR and CDR2 SFDVKD. The ends were cut back, 3 bases at V and 4 bases at J, with 14 bases in the middle. For the CDR3, the DNA is TGTGCCACCAGTGATCTTGGACGCGGCGGCTATGGCTACACCTTC. As protein: CATSDLGRGGYGYTF.

The genes are TRBV4-1 and TRBJ2-1, with a weak D call TRBD2 (6 bases). Germline V gene data show CDR1 as MGHRA and CDR2 as YSYEKL. Trimming removed 3 bases at V and 6 bases at J, with 12 bases between. This CDR3 is 14 amino acids long. CDR3 region: CASSQQGLGNEQFF. CDR3 sequence (DNA): TGCGCCAGCAGCCAGCAGGGACTGGGCAATGAGCAGTTCTTC.

V usage is TRBV6-2 or TRBV6-3 and J usage is TRBJ2-2; no reliable D call. Looked up from germline, CDR1 is MNHEY and CDR2 is SVGEGT. V was shortened by 10 bases and J by 4 bases, with 13 bases between the two germline ends. This CDR3 contains 13 residues. DNA of the CDR3: TGTGCCAACTGTTACGACCGCACCGGGGAGCTGTTTTTT. Protein product: CANCYDRTGELFF.

A note on this clonotype: It may be a read error: a sequence one base away is much more abundant. CDR3 residues: CANSYDTVVNEQFF. The DNA for the CDR3 is TGTGCCAACAGTTATGATACGGTGGTGAATGAGCAGTTCTTC. The chain carries TRBV6-5 and TRBJ2-1; the D is unclear. From germline, CDR1 is MNHEY and CDR2 SVGAGI. CDR3 length: 14 residues.

On this clonotype itself: Mismatch with germline at one junction end may stem from a read error. The chain's CDR3 is CPSSSSGPGEKLFF. CDR3 DNA: TGTCCCAGCAGCTCGTCGGGACCGGGTGAAAAACTGTTTTTT. This chain joins TRBV11-2 and TRBJ1-4; a possible D gene is TRBD1 (5 bases). The CDR3 is made up of 14 amino acids. Germline V gives CDR1 SGHAT, CDR2 FQNNGV.

On this clonotype itself: A read error may be the cause here, since a much bigger clone is one base away. The chain has TRBV10-3 and TRBJ2-1, with 11 bases identical to TRBD2. Germline V CDR1 and CDR2: ENHRY, SYGVKD. There are 15 residues in the CDR3. Trimming took 3 bases from V and 4 from J; bases not matched to a gene: 2. CDR3 DNA: TGTGCCATCAGTGAACTAGCGGGAGCGTACAATGAGCAGTTCTTC. It is translated as CAISELAGAYNEQFF.

In the case of this clonotype: This may be a read error, as it is one base from a much larger clone. This chain uses TRBV29-1 with TRBJ1-3; no definite D call. Germline CDR1 reads SQVTM; CDR2 reads ANQGSEA. The CDR3 has 12 amino acids. CDR3 coding DNA: TGCGGCGGAGTCGACTCTGGAAACACCATATATTTT. Its protein product is CGGVDSGNTIYF.

This clonotype was seen more than once but under ten times. The chain has TRBV28 and TRBJ2-1; D ambiguous. The germline V and J ends were trimmed by 2 bases and 0 bases, with 8 bases remaining between them. CDR1 and CDR2 from the germline V gene are MDHEN and SYDVKM. This CDR3 has 15 amino acids. CDR3: CASSLGANSYNEQFF. For the CDR3, the DNA is TGTGCCAGCAGTTTAGGAGCTAACTCCTACAATGAGCAGTTCTTC. The full variable domain, rest sourced from reference TRBV28 and TRBJ2-1, is DVKVTQSSRYLVKRTGEKVFLECVQDMDHENMFWYRQDPGLGLRLIYFSYDVKMKEKGDIPEGYSVSREKKERFSLILESASTNQTSMYLCASSLGANSYNEQFFGPGTRLTVL.

Comments on this clonotype: A much larger clone lies one base from this, so it may be a read error. The chain links TRBV6-5 to TRBJ2-1; D is possibly TRBD2 (5 bases). Germline CDR1 is MNHEY and CDR2 is SVGAGI. V was pared by 0 bases and J by 10 bases, with 16 bases between. CDR3 length: 15 residues. CDR3 DNA: TGTGCCAGCAGTTACTCGATTAGCGATGGTTTGGAGCAGTTCTTC. It codes for CASSYSISDGLEQFF.